This T cell receptor beta chain is from a study of cytomegalovirus exposure and HLA in healthy donors. This CDR3 region has 15 residues. Germline CDR1 is SGDLS and CDR2 is YYNGEE. V lost 3 bases, J lost 0 bases, and 4 bases stayed unmatched. Amplification used 60 Vbeta primers and 13 Jbeta primers. Assay used: immunoSEQ multiplex PCR; TCRdb lists only in-frame clones, some missing. The sample gives 85,000 to 100,000 clones, 60% to 80% of which show up once; around 7.5% is in the top ten. Worth noting for this clone: The antigen is unknown.

Study-wide results and limits: It was in a later analysis that TCR association rates were seen to vary by HLA locus, highest for DRB1 and lowest for HLA-C.

The TCR sequence derives from a man between 50 and 59 years old in good health and CMV-seropositive. What was sequenced was PBMCs. The V call is TRBV9, the J call TRBJ2-7, with 9 bases that match TRBD1. CDR3 DNA sequence: TGTGCCAGCAGCGAGGGGACAGGGCCCTCCTACGAGCAGTACTTC. It translates to CASSEGTGPSYEQYF.